A selection of T cell receptor beta chains follows, all from one sample in a study of T cell repertoires in aging, cancer and after chemotherapy. TCRdb re-analysed the multiplex PCR reads in MiXCR, keeping a single row per CDR3 protein. Of fewer than 12,000 distinct CDR3 sequences listed, around 32% are singletons. Input material: blood. The receptor source for this set is a human donor in good health. Both conserved end residues are part of each CDR3. A D gene is named only where the DNA matches it firmly. Size is omitted from some rows. Given values are once, few, many or a class for expanded clones.

clone size: few; V gene: TRBV6-5; J gene: TRBJ1-2; D gene: TRBD1; CDR3 protein: CASSPDRGNGYTF; CDR3 DNA: TGTGCCAGCAGCCCGGACAGGGGTAATGGCTACACCTTC
clone size: NA; V gene: TRBV20-1; J gene: TRBJ1-6; D gene: TRBD1; CDR3 protein: CSARDLYRGTGESPLHF; CDR3 DNA: TGCAGTGCTAGAGATCTCTACCGGGGGACAGGGGAATCACCCCTCCACTTT
clone size: few; V gene: TRBV30; J gene: TRBJ1-1; D gene: NA; CDR3 protein: CAWSEEFWGRAEAFF; CDR3 DNA: TGTGCCTGGAGTGAGGAGTTTTGGGGAAGGGCTGAAGCTTTCTTT
clone size: NA; V gene: TRBV6-1; J gene: TRBJ2-3; D gene: NA; CDR3 protein: CASRGSGRLTDTQYF; CDR3 DNA: TGCGCCAGCCGGGGGAGTGGGAGGCTCACAGATACGCAGTATTTT
clone size: NA; V gene: TRBV10-3; J gene: TRBJ1-5; D gene: TRBD1; CDR3 protein: CAISEPGQGNQPQHF; CDR3 DNA: TGTGCCATCAGTGAGCCGGGACAGGGGAATCAGCCCCAGCATTTT
clone size: medium-sized; V gene: TRBV19; J gene: TRBJ2-1; D gene: TRBD2; CDR3 protein: CASSIGGRFFWEQFF; CDR3 DNA: TGTGCCAGTAGTATCGGCGGGAGGTTTTTCTGGGAGCAGTTCTTC
clone size: few; V gene: TRBV19; J gene: TRBJ2-3; D gene: TRBD1; CDR3 protein: CASSIRTGGIADTQYF; CDR3 DNA: TGTGCCAGTAGTATCCGGACAGGGGGCATCGCAGATACGCAGTATTTT
clone size: NA; V gene: TRBV19; J gene: TRBJ1-5; D gene: TRBD1; CDR3 protein: CASTGTGDQPQHF; CDR3 DNA: TGTGCCAGTACCGGGACAGGGGATCAGCCCCAGCATTTT
clone size: NA; V gene: TRBV5-6; J gene: TRBJ1-5; D gene: NA; CDR3 protein: CASSLYETPNQPQHF; CDR3 DNA: TGTGCCAGCAGCTTGTACGAGACGCCGAATCAGCCCCAGCATTTT
clone size: few; V gene: TRBV6-2/TRBV6-3; J gene: TRBJ2-1; D gene: TRBD1; CDR3 protein: CASTWDSYNEQFF; CDR3 DNA: TGTGCCAGCACCTGGGACAGCTACAATGAGCAGTTCTTC
clone size: NA; V gene: TRBV30; J gene: TRBJ2-7; D gene: TRBD1; CDR3 protein: CAWSATGGFDEQYF; CDR3 DNA: TGTGCCTGGAGCGCAACAGGGGGCTTCGACGAGCAGTACTTC
clone size: few; V gene: TRBV27; J gene: TRBJ2-3; D gene: NA; CDR3 protein: CASSLRRGSSTDTQYF; CDR3 DNA: TGTGCCAGCAGTTTAAGGCGGGGTTCTAGCACAGATACGCAGTATTTT
clone size: NA; V gene: TRBV7-9; J gene: TRBJ1-1; D gene: NA; CDR3 protein: CASSLEPVAFF; CDR3 DNA: TGTGCCAGCAGCTTAGAACCGGTAGCTTTCTTT
clone size: few; V gene: TRBV6-5; J gene: TRBJ2-5; D gene: TRBD2; CDR3 protein: CASSWGTSGRIRGETQYF; CDR3 DNA: TGTGCCAGCAGTTGGGGGACTAGCGGGAGGATTCGGGGAGAGACCCAGTACTTC
clone size: medium-sized; V gene: TRBV11-3; J gene: TRBJ1-2; D gene: NA; CDR3 protein: CASSSGRNYGYTF; CDR3 DNA: TGTGCCAGCAGCTCGGGACGGAACTATGGCTACACCTTC
clone size: few; V gene: TRBV5-6; J gene: TRBJ2-3; D gene: TRBD2; CDR3 protein: CASSLALAGGTDTQYF; CDR3 DNA: TGTGCCAGCAGCTTGGCTCTAGCGGGGGGTACAGATACGCAGTATTTT
clone size: medium-sized; V gene: TRBV15; J gene: TRBJ2-3; D gene: NA; CDR3 protein: CATSSQVPSTDTQYF; CDR3 DNA: TGTGCCACCAGCTCCCAGGTGCCCAGCACAGATACGCAGTATTTT
clone size: NA; V gene: TRBV12-3/TRBV12-4; J gene: TRBJ2-7; D gene: TRBD1; CDR3 protein: CASSWGNGQGANEQYF; CDR3 DNA: TGTGCCAGCAGCTGGGGAAATGGACAGGGGGCAAACGAGCAGTACTTC
clone size: few; V gene: TRBV5-6; J gene: TRBJ2-1; D gene: NA; CDR3 protein: CASSLGNEQFF; CDR3 DNA: TGTGCCAGCAGCTTGGGCAATGAGCAGTTCTTC
clone size: NA; V gene: TRBV5-6; J gene: TRBJ2-1; D gene: TRBD1; CDR3 protein: CASTPVRAGGFFEQFF; CDR3 DNA: TGCGCCAGCACCCCGGTGAGGGCAGGGGGTTTTTTTGAGCAGTTCTTC
clone size: few; V gene: TRBV6-5; J gene: TRBJ2-5; D gene: TRBD1; CDR3 protein: CASSYVNQGVETQYF; CDR3 DNA: TGTGCCAGCAGTTACGTAAACCAGGGGGTGGAGACCCAGTACTTC
clone size: medium-sized; V gene: TRBV6-1; J gene: TRBJ2-7; D gene: NA; CDR3 protein: CASSDVRVYEQYF; CDR3 DNA: TGTGCCAGCAGTGACGTGCGGGTCTACGAGCAGTACTTC
clone size: few; V gene: TRBV15; J gene: TRBJ1-4; D gene: NA; CDR3 protein: CATSRVPGQLATNEKLFF; CDR3 DNA: TGTGCCACCAGCAGAGTCCCGGGACAACTTGCAACTAATGAAAAACTGTTTTTT
clone size: NA; V gene: TRBV15; J gene: TRBJ1-6; D gene: TRBD1; CDR3 protein: CATSRGRQGRSPLHF; CDR3 DNA: TGTGCCACCAGCAGGGGTCGACAGGGGAGGTCACCCCTCCACTTT
clone size: NA; V gene: TRBV6-5; J gene: TRBJ2-4; D gene: NA; CDR3 protein: CASSYSGVREYF; CDR3 DNA: TGTGCCAGCAGTTACTCGGGGGTTCGAGAGTACTTC
clone size: NA; V gene: TRBV15; J gene: TRBJ2-3; D gene: NA; CDR3 protein: CATSRDQGSTDTQYF; CDR3 DNA: TGTGCCACCAGCAGAGATCAGGGTAGCACAGATACGCAGTATTTT
clone size: medium-sized; V gene: TRBV19; J gene: TRBJ2-7; D gene: TRBD1; CDR3 protein: CASSEGQVYEQYF; CDR3 DNA: TGTGCCAGTAGTGAGGGACAGGTCTACGAGCAGTACTTC
clone size: NA; V gene: TRBV19; J gene: TRBJ2-1; D gene: TRBD2; CDR3 protein: CASSMGSGRVEQFF; CDR3 DNA: TGTGCCAGTAGTATGGGTAGCGGGAGGGTCGAGCAGTTCTTC
clone size: few; V gene: TRBV11-3; J gene: TRBJ2-1; D gene: TRBD2; CDR3 protein: CASSLGVASGSRYNEQFF; CDR3 DNA: TGTGCCAGCAGTTTAGGGGTCGCTAGCGGGAGTCGTTACAATGAGCAGTTCTTC
clone size: NA; V gene: TRBV7-6; J gene: TRBJ2-3; D gene: NA; CDR3 protein: CASSLVTPMSRTDTQYF; CDR3 DNA: TGTGCCAGCAGCTTAGTTACGCCGATGTCCCGCACAGATACGCAGTATTTT
clone size: medium-sized; V gene: TRBV29-1; J gene: TRBJ2-1; D gene: TRBD2; CDR3 protein: CSSLGGAGQNEQFF; CDR3 DNA: TGCAGCTCCCTCGGGGGGGCGGGGCAGAATGAGCAGTTCTTC
clone size: NA; V gene: TRBV4-3; J gene: TRBJ2-2; D gene: NA; CDR3 protein: CASSQGGGTTGELFF; CDR3 DNA: TGCGCCAGCAGCCAAGGCGGAGGGACCACCGGGGAGCTGTTTTTT
clone size: NA; V gene: TRBV6-5; J gene: TRBJ1-1; D gene: NA; CDR3 protein: CASSENLSNTEAFF; CDR3 DNA: TGTGCCAGCAGTGAAAATCTGTCGAACACTGAAGCTTTCTTT
clone size: medium-sized; V gene: TRBV29-1; J gene: TRBJ1-1; D gene: TRBD1; CDR3 protein: CSAPLPGGTEAFF; CDR3 DNA: TGCAGCGCCCCTTTGCCAGGGGGGACTGAAGCTTTCTTT